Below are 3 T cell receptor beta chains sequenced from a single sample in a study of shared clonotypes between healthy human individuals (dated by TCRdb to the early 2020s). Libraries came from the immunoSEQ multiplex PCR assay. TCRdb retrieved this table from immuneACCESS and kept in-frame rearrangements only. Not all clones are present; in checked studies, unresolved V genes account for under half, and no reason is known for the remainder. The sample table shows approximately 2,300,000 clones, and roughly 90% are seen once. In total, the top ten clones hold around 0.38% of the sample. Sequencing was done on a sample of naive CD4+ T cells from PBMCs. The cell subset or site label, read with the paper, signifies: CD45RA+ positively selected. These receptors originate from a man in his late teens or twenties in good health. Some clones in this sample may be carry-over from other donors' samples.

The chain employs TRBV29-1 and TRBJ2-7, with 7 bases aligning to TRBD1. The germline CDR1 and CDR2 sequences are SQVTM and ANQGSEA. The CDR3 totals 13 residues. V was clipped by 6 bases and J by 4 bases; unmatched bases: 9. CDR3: CSVMAYRGYEQYF. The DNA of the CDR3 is TGCAGCGTCATGGCGTACAGGGGATACGAGCAGTACTTC.

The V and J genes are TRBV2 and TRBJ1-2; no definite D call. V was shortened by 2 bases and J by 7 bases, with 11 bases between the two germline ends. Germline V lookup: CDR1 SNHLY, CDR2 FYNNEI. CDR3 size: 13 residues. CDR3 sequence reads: CASSEIGTSGYTF. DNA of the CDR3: TGTGCCAGCAGTGAAATTGGAACCTCTGGCTACACCTTC.

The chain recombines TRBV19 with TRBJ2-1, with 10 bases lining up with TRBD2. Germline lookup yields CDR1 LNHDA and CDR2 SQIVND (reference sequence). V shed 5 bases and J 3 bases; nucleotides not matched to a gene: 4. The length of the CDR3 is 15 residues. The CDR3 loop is CASSRLAGVYNEQFF. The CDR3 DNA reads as TGTGCCAGTAGTCGGCTAGCGGGGGTCTACAATGAGCAGTTCTTC.